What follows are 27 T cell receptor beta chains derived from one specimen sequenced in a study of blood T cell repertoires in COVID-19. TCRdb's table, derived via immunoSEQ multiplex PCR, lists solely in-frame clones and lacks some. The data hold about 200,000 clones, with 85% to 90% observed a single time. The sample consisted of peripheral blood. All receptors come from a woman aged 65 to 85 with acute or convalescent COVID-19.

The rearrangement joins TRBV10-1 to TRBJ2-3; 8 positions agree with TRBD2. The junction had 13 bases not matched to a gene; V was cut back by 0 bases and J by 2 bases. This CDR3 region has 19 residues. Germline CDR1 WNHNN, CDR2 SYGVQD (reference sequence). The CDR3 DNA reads TGCGCCAGCAGTGAGTCGCGTAGCGGGGTGGGGACAATCACAGATACGCAGTATTTT. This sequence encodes CASSESRSGVGTITDTQYF.

For the CDR3, the DNA is TGTGCCAGCAGGGACAGGGGGACTGGCTATGGCTACACCTTC. Protein product: CASRDRGTGYGYTF. V usage is TRBV3-1 (or the pseudogene TRBV3-2) and J usage is TRBJ1-2; 10 bases fit TRBD1. The CDR3 totals 14 residues. Unmatched junction bases numbered 5, after V lost 6 bases and J lost 4 bases. Germline-derived CDR1 and CDR2 are LGHDT and YNNKEL (reference sequence).

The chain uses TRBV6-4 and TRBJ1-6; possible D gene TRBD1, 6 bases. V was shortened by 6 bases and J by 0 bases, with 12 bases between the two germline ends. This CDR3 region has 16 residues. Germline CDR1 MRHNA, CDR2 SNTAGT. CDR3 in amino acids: CASRHQGSSYNSPLHF. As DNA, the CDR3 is TGTGCCAGCAGACACCAGGGGAGCTCCTATAATTCACCCCTCCACTTT.

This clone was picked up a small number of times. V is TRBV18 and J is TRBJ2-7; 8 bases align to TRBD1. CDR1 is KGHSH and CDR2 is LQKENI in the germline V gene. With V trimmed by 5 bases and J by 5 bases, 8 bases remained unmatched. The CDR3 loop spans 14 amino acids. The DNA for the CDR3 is TGTGCCAGCTCAGTCAGGACAGGGTCCGACGAGCAGTACTTC. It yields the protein CASSVRTGSDEQYF. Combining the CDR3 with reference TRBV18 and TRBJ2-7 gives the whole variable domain NAGVMQNPRHLVRRRGQEARLRCSPMKGHSHVYWYRQLPEEGLKFMVYLQKENIIDESGMPKERFSAEFPKEGPSILRIQQVVRGDSAAYFCASSVRTGSDEQYFGPGTRLTVT.

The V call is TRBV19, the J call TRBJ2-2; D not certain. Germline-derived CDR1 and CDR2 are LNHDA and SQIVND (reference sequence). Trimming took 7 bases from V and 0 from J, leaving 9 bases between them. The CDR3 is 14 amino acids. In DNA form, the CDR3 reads TGTGCCAGTAAGACAAACTCGAACACCGGGGAGCTGTTTTTT. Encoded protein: CASKTNSNTGELFF. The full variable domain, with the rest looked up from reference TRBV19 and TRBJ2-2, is DGGITQSPKYLFRKEGQNVTLSCEQNLNHDAMYWYRQDPGQGLRLIYYSQIVNDFQKGDIAEGYSVSREKKESFPLTVTSAQKNPTAFYLCASKTNSNTGELFFGEGSRLTVL.

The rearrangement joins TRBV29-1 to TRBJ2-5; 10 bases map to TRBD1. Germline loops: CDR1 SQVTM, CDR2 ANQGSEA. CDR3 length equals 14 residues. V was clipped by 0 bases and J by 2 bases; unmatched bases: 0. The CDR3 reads CSVEEDRGQETQYF. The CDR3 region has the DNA TGCAGCGTTGAAGAGGACAGGGGGCAAGAGACCCAGTACTTC.

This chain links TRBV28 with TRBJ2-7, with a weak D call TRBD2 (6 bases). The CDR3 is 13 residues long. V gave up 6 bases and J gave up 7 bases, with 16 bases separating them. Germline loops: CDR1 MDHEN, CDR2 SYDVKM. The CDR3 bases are TGTGCCAGCAGGCGGGGCGGGGTGGGAGAGCAGTACTTC. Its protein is CASRRGGVGEQYF.

CDR3 region: CASSYSGLGYNEQFF. The CDR3 DNA sequence: TGTGCCAGCAGTTACTCGGGACTAGGGTACAATGAGCAGTTCTTC. This rearrangement joins TRBV2 to TRBJ2-1; 8 positions agree with TRBD2. Germline V gives CDR1 SNHLY, CDR2 FYNNEI. The CDR3 runs 15 residues. Germline trimming cut 5 bases from V and 4 bases from J; bases unmatched to any gene: 7.

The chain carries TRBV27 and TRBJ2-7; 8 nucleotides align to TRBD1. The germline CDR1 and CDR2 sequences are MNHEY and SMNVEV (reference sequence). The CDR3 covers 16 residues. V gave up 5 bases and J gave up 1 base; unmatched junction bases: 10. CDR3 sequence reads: CASSPWTGKTSYEQYF. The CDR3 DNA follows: TGTGCCAGCAGTCCCTGGACAGGGAAAACTTCCTACGAGCAGTACTTC.

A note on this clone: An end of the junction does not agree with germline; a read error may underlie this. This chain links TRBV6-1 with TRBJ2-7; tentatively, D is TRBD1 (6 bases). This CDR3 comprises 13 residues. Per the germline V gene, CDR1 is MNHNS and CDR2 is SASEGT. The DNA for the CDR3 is TGTGCCAGCAGTGAGACAGGCTCCAACGAGCAGTACTTC. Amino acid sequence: CASSETGSNEQYF.

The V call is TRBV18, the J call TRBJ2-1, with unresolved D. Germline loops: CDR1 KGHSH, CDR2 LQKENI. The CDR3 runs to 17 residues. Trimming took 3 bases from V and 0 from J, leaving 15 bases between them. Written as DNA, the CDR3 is TGTGCCAGCTCACCCTATAGCCGCCAAAGCTCCTACAATGAGCAGTTCTTC. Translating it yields CASSPYSRQSSYNEQFF. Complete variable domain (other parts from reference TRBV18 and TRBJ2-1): NAGVMQNPRHLVRRRGQEARLRCSPMKGHSHVYWYRQLPEEGLKFMVYLQKENIIDESGMPKERFSAEFPKEGPSILRIQQVVRGDSAAYFCASSPYSRQSSYNEQFFGPGTRLTVL.

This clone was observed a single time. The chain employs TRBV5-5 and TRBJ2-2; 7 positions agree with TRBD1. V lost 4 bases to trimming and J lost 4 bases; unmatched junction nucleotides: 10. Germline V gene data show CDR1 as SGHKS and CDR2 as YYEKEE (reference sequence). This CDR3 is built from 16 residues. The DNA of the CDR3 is TGTGCCAGCAGCCCCTGGACAGGACGGAGCACCGGGGAGCTGTTTTTT. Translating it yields CASSPWTGRSTGELFF. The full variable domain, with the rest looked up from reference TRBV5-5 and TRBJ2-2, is DAGVTQSPTHLIKTRGQQVTLRCSPISGHKSVSWYQQVLGQGPQFIFQYYEKEERGRGNFPDRFSARQFPNYSSELNVNALLLGDSALYLCASSPWTGRSTGELFFGEGSRLTVL.

CDR3 DNA: TGTGCCAGCAGCTTGGGTGGTCCGGTAGGGGGCGAGCACCACTATGGCTACACCTTC. It encodes CASSLGGPVGGEHHYGYTF. The V and J genes are TRBV5-6 and TRBJ1-2; 7 bases match TRBD1. The CDR3 length is 19 residues. With V trimmed by 0 bases and J by 3 bases, 17 bases remained unmatched. Germline CDR1 reads SGHDT; CDR2 reads YYEEEE.

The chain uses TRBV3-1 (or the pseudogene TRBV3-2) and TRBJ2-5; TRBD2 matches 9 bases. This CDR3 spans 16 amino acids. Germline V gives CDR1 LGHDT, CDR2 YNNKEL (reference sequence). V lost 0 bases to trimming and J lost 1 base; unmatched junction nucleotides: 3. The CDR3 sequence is CASSQEAGGPQETQYF. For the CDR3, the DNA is TGTGCCAGCAGCCAAGAAGCGGGGGGCCCCCAAGAGACCCAGTACTTC.

This chain's CDR3 is CASSRDSVVNTEAFF. In nucleotides, the CDR3 is TGTGCCAGCAGCCGGGACAGCGTTGTGAACACTGAAGCTTTCTTT. The chain is built from TRBV7-3 and TRBJ1-1, with 7 bases that match TRBD1. The trim removed 5 bases at V and 0 bases at J, leaving 6 bases unmatched. Germline V gives CDR1 SGHTA, CDR2 FQGTGA. This CDR3 is 15 amino acids long.

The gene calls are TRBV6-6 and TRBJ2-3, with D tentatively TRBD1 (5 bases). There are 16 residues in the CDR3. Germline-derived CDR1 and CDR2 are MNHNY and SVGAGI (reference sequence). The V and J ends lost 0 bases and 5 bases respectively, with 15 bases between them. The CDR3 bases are TGTGCCAGCAGTTACTCGACACCGTCTCAGGGAGATACGCAGTATTTT. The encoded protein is CASSYSTPSQGDTQYF.

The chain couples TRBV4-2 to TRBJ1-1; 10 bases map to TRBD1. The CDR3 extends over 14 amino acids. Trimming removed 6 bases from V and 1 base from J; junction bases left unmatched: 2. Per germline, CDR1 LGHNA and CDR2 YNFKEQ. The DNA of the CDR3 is TGTGCCAGCAGGACAGGGGGCGGGAACACTGAAGCTTTCTTT. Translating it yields CASRTGGGNTEAFF.

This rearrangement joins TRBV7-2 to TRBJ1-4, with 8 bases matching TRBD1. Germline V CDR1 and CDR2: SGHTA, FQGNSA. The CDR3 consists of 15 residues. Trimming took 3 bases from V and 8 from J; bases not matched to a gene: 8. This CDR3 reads CASSLVTGGMEKLFF. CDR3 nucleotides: TGTGCCAGCAGCTTGGTTACAGGGGGTATGGAAAAACTGTTTTTT.

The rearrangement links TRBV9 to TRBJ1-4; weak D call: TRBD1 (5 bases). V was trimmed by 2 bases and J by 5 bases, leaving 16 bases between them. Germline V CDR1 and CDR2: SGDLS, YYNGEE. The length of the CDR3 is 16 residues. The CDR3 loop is CASSVPRQGGNEKLFF. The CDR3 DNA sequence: TGTGCCAGCAGCGTCCCCAGGCAGGGTGGGAATGAAAAACTGTTTTTT.

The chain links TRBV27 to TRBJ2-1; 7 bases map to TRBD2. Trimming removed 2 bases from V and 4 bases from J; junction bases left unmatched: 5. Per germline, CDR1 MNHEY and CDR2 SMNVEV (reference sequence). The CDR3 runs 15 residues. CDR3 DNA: TGTGCCAGCAGTTTACTAGCGGATAAATACAATGAGCAGTTCTTC. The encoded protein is CASSLLADKYNEQFF.

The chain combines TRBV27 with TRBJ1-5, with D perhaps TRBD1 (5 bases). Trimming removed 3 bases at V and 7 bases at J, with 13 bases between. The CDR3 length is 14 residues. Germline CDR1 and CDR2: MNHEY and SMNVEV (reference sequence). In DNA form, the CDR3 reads TGTGCCAGCAGTTTTATGGGGGGTGCGCAGCCCCAGCATTTT. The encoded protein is CASSFMGGAQPQHF.

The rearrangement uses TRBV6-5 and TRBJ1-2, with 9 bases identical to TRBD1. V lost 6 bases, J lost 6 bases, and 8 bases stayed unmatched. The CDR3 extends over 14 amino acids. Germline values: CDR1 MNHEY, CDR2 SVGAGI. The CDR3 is CASRATGQGNGYTF. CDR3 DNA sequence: TGTGCCAGCAGGGCGACCGGACAGGGGAATGGCTACACCTTC.

As DNA, the CDR3 is TGTGCCAGCAGCCACTACAGAGCGGTGAAAGAGACCCAGTACTTC. Amino acid sequence: CASSHYRAVKETQYF. The chain couples TRBV7-2 to TRBJ2-5; D is perhaps TRBD2 (5 bases). Germline CDR1 reads SGHTA; CDR2 reads FQGNSA. With 5 bases removed from V and 3 bases from J, the gap between germline ends came to 16 bases. The CDR3 extends over 15 amino acids.

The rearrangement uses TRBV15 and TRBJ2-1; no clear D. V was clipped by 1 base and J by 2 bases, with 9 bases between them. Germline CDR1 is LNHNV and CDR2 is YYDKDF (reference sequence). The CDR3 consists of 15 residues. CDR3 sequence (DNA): TGTGCCACCAGCAGAGTACCGGTTACCTACAATGAGCAGTTCTTC. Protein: CATSRVPVTYNEQFF.

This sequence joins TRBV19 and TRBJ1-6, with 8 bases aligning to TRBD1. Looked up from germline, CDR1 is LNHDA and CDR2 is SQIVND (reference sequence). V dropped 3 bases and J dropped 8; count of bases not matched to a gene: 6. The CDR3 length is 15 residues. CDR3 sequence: CASSILDRVDSPLHF. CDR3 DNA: TGTGCCAGTAGTATCTTGGACAGGGTTGATTCACCCCTCCACTTT. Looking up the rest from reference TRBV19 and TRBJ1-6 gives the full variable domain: DGGITQSPKYLFRKEGQNVTLSCEQNLNHDAMYWYRQDPGQGLRLIYYSQIVNDFQKGDIAEGYSVSREKKESFPLTVTSAQKNPTAFYLCASSILDRVDSPLHFGNGTRLTVT.

CDR3 sequence (DNA): TGCGCCAGCAGCTCAACCGGGAACAATCCCCTACGTAGTGAAGCTTTCTTT. It encodes CASSSTGNNPLRSEAFF. The chain combines TRBV5-1 with TRBJ1-1, with unresolved D. V was trimmed by 3 bases and J by 7 bases, leaving 25 bases between them. Germline CDR1 is SGHRS and CDR2 is YFSETQ. The CDR3 is 17 residues long.

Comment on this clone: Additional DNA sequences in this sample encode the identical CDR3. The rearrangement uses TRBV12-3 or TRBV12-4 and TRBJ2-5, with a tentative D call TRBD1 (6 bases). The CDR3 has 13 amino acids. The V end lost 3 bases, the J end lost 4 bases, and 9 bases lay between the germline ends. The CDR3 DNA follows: TGTGCCAGCAGTTTCAGGGGCGGAGAGACCCAGTACTTC. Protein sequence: CASSFRGGETQYF.